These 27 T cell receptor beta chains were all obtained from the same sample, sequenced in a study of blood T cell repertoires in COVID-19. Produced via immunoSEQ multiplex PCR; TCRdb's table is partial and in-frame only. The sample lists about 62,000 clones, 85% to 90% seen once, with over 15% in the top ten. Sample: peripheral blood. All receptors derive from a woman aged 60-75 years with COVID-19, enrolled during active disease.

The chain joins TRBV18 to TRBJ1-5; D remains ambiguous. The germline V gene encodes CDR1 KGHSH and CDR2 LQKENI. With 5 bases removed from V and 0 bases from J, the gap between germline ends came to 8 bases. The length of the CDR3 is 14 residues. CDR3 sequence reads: CASSSEYSNQPQHF. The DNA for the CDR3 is TGTGCCAGCTCATCGGAGTATAGCAATCAGCCCCAGCATTTT.

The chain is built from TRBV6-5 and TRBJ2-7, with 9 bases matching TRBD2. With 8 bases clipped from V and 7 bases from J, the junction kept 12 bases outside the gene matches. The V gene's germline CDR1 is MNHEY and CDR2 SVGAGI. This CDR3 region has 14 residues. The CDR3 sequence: CASLIAGDPREQYF. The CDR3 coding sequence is TGTGCCAGCCTGATAGCGGGAGATCCAAGAGAGCAGTACTTC.

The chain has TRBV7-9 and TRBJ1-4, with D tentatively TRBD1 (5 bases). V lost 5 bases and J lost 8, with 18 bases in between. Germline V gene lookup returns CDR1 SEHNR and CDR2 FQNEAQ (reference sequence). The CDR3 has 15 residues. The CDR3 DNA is TGTGCCAGCAGCGGTTCAGGGTCAGGTCGAGAAAAACTGTTTTTT. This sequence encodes CASSGSGSGREKLFF.

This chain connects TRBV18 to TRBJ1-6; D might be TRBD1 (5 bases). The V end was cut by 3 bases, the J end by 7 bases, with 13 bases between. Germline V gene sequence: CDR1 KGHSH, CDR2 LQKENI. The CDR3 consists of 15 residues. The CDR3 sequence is CASSPDITPNSPLHF. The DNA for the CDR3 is TGTGCCAGCTCACCGGACATAACCCCCAATTCACCCCTCCACTTT.

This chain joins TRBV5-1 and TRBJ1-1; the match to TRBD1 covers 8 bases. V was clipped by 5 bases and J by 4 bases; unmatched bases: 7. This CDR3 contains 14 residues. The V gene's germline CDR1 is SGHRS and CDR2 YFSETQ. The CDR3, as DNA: TGCGCCAGCAGGGGCGCAGGGGGCCGCACTGAAGCTTTCTTT. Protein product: CASRGAGGRTEAFF. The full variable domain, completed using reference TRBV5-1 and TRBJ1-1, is KAGVTQTPRYLIKTRGQQVTLSCSPISGHRSVSWYQQTPGQGLQFLFEYFSETQRNKGNFPGRFSGRQFSNSRSEMNVSTLELGDSALYLCASRGAGGRTEAFFGQGTRLTVV.

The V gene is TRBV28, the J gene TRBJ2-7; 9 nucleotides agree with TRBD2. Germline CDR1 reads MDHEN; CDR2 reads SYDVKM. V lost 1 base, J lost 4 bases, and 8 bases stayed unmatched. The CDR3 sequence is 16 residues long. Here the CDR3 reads CASSLSVAGVAYEQYF. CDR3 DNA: TGTGCCAGCAGTTTATCAGTAGCGGGAGTTGCGTACGAGCAGTACTTC.

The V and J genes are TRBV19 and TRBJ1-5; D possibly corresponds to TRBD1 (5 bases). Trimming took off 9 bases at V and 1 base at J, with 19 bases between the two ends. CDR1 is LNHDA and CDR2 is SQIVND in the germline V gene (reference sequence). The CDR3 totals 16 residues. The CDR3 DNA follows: TGTGCCAGCAATCCTCGCGAAGGGGCGAGCAATCAGCCCCAGCATTTT. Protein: CASNPREGASNQPQHF.

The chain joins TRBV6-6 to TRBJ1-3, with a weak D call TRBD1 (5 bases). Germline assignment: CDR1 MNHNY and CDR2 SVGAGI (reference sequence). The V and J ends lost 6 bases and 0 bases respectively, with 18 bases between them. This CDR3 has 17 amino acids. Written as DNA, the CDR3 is TGTGCCAGCAGCCGATTGGGGGGAAAGGGCTCTGGAAACACCATATATTTT. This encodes CASSRLGGKGSGNTIYF.

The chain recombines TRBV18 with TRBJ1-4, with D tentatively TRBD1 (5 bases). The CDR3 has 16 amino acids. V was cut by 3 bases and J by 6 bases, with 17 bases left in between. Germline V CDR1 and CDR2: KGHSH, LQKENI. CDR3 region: CASSPSHRGSHEKLFF. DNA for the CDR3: TGTGCCAGCTCACCGTCCCATAGGGGAAGCCATGAAAAACTGTTTTTT.

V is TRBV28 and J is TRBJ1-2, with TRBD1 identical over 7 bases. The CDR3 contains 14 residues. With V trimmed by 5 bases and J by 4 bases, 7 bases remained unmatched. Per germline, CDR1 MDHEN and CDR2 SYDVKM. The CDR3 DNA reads TGTGCCAGCAGTCCCGACAGGGTGGGCTATGGCTACACCTTC. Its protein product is CASSPDRVGYGYTF.

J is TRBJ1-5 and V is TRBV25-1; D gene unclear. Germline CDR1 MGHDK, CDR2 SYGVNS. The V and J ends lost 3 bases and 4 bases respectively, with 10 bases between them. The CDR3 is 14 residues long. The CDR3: CASSDERGNQPQHF. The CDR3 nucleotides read TGTGCCAGCAGTGATGAGCGAGGAAATCAGCCCCAGCATTTT.

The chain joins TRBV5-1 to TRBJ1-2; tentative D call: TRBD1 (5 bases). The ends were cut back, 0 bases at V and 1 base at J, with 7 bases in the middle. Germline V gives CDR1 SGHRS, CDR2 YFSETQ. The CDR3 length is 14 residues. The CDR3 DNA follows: TGCGCCAGCAGCTTGGGGACACATAACTATGGCTACACCTTC. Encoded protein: CASSLGTHNYGYTF.

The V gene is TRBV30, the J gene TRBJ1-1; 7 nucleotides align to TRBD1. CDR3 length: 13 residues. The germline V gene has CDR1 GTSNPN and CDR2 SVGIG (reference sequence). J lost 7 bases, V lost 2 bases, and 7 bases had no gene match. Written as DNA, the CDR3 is TGTGCCTGGAGTTCCGACAGGGAGGATGAAGCTTTCTTT. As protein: CAWSSDREDEAFF.

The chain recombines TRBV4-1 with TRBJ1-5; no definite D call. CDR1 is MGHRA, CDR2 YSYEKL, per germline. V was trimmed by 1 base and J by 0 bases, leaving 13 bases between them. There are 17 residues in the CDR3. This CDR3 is CASSQAVVRYSNQPQHF. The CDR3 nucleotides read TGCGCCAGCAGCCAAGCCGTCGTCCGGTATAGCAATCAGCCCCAGCATTTT.

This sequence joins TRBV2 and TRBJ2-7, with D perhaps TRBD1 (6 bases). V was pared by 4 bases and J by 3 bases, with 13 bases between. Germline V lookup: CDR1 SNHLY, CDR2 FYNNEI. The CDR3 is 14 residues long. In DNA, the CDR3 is TGTGCCAGCAGTGTTGTGCCGGGACACTACGAGCAGTACTTC. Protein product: CASSVVPGHYEQYF.

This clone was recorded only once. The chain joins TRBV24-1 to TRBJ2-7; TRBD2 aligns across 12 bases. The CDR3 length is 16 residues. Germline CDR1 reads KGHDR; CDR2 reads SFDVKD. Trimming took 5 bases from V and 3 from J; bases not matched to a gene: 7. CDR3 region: CATSASGLAGRYEQYF. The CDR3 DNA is TGTGCCACCAGTGCCTCGGGACTAGCGGGCCGCTACGAGCAGTACTTC.

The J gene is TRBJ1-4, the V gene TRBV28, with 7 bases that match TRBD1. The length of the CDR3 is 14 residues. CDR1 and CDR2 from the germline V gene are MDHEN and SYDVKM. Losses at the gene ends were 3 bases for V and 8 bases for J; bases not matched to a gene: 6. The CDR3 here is CASSFGQVEEKLFF. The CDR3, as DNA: TGTGCCAGCAGTTTTGGACAGGTCGAAGAAAAACTGTTTTTT.

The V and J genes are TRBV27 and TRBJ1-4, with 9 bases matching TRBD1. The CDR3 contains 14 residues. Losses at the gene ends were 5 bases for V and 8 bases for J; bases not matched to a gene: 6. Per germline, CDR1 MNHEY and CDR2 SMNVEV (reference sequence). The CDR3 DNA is TGTGCCAGCAGTCGGGACAGGGAGGGCGAAAAACTGTTTTTT. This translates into CASSRDREGEKLFF. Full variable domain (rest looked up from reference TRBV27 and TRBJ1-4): EAQVTQNPRYLITVTGKKLTVTCSQNMNHEYMSWYRQDPGLGLRQIYYSMNVEVTDKGDVPEGYKVSRKEKRNFPLILESPSPNQTSLYFCASSRDREGEKLFFGSGTQLSVL.

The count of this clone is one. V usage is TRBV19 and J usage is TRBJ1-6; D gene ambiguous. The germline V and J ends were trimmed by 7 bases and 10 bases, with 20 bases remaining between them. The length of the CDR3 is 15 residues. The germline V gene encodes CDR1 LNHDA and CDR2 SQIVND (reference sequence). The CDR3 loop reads CASTNRVNGRSPLHF. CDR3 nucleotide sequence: TGTGCCAGTACTAACAGAGTCAATGGCCGCTCACCCCTCCACTTT.

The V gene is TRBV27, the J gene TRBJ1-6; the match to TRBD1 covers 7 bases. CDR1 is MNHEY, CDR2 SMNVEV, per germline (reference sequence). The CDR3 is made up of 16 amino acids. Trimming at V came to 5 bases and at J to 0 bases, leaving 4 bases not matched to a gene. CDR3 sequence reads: CASSPGQASYNSPLHF. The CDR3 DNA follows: TGTGCCAGCAGTCCTGGACAGGCCTCCTATAATTCACCCCTCCACTTT.

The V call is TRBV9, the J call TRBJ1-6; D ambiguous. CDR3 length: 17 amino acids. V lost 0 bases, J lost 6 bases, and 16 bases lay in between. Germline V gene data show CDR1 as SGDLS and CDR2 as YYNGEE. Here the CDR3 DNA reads TGTGCCAGCAGCGTAGGGCTTGCCGACGGGGTTAATTCACCCCTCCACTTT. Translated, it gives CASSVGLADGVNSPLHF.

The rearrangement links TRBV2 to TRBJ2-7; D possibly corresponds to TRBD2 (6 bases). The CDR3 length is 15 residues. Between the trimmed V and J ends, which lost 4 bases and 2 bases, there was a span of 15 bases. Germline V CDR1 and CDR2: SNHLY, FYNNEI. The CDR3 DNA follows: TGTGCCAGCAGTGGCGGTGGCGGACTAACCTACGAGCAGTACTTC. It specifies CASSGGGGLTYEQYF.

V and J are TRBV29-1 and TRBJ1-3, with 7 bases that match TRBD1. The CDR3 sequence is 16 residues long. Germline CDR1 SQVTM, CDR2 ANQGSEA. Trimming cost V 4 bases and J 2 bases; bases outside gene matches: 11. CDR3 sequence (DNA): TGCAGCGTTGGTACGGGACAGCCACCGCCTGGAAACACCATATATTTT. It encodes CSVGTGQPPPGNTIYF.

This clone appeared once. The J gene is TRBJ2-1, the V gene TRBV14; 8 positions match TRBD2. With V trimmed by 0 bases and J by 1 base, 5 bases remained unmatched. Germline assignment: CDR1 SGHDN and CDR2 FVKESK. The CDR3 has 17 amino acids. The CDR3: CASSQDYSGNSYNEQFF. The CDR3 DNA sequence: TGTGCCAGCAGCCAAGACTATAGCGGGAATTCCTACAATGAGCAGTTCTTC.

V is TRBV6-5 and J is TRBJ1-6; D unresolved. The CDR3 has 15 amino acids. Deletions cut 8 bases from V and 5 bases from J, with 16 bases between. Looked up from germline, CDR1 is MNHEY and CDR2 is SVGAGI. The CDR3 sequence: CASLIRQEHNSPLHF. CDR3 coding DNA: TGTGCCAGCCTAATCCGGCAGGAACATAATTCACCCCTCCACTTT.

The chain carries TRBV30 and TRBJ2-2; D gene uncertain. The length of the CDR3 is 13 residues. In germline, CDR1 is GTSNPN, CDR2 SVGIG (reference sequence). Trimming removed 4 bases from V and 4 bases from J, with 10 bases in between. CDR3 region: CAWTQAPTGELFF. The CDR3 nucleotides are TGTGCCTGGACCCAAGCTCCCACCGGGGAGCTGTTTTTT.

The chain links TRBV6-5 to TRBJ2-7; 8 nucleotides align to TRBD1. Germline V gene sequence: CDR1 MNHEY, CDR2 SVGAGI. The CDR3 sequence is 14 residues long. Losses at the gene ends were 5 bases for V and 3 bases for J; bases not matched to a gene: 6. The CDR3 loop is CASSPLTGVYEQYF. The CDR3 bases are TGTGCCAGCAGTCCCCTGACAGGGGTCTACGAGCAGTACTTC.